A single sample gave rise to the 27 T cell receptor beta chains below, sequenced in a study of cytomegalovirus exposure and HLA in healthy donors (dated by TCRdb to 2015 to 2018). Library creation used the immunoSEQ multiplex PCR assay. The multiplex PCR relied on a mix of 60 forward primers for TCR Vbeta segments and 13 reverse primers for TCR Jbeta segments. Not all clones reach the TCRdb copy of this immuneACCESS table, which keeps in-frame sequences only. Checked studies attribute under half of the gap to unresolved V genes and leave the rest unexplained. A total of some 140,000 clones appear in this sample, roughly four fifths of them only once. The ten largest clones represent roughly 1.3% of the sample. Sequenced: PBMCs. All receptors derive from a woman aged 40 to 50 in good health and CMV-seronegative.

This chain connects TRBV28 to TRBJ1-2; the D is unclear. Germline CDR1 is MDHEN and CDR2 is SYDVKM. The germline V and J ends were trimmed by 5 bases and 6 bases, with 13 bases remaining between them. The CDR3 contains 13 residues. CDR3 DNA: TGTGCCAGCAGTCTCGGGGAGTGGCATGGCTACACCTTC. Translated: CASSLGEWHGYTF.

This clone was recorded only once. This sequence joins TRBV5-4 and TRBJ2-5; tentative D call: TRBD2 (5 bases). CDR1 is SGHNT and CDR2 is YYREEE in the germline V gene (reference sequence). CDR3 length: 14 residues. The V gene lost 2 bases and the J gene lost 1 base, with 9 bases spanning the gap. CDR3 DNA sequence: TGTGCCAGCAGCTTCTCGGGGAGCCAAGAGACCCAGTACTTC. Translating gives CASSFSGSQETQYF. Variable domain in full (rest from reference TRBV5-4 and TRBJ2-5): ETGVTQSPTHLIKTRGQQVTLRCSSQSGHNTVSWYQQALGQGPQFIFQYYREEENGRGNFPPRFSGLQFPNYSSELNVNALELDDSALYLCASSFSGSQETQYFGPGTRLLVL.

This chain joins TRBV28 and TRBJ1-2; D not certain. The CDR3 extends over 13 amino acids. Germline CDR1 is MDHEN and CDR2 is SYDVKM. V shed 7 bases and J shed 4 bases, with 13 bases lying between them. CDR3 loop: CASTTTQVYGYTF. CDR3 sequence (DNA): TGTGCCAGCACTACAACCCAGGTCTATGGCTACACCTTC.

The chain couples TRBV10-3 to TRBJ1-1; 11 bases agree with TRBD1. Germline V gene sequence: CDR1 ENHRY, CDR2 SYGVKD. V trimming: 2 bases; J trimming: 3 bases; junction bases outside the gene matches: 5. The CDR3 extends over 16 amino acids. The CDR3: CAISEPGQGGDTEAFF. The CDR3 nucleotides read TGTGCCATCAGTGAGCCGGGACAGGGGGGGGACACTGAAGCTTTCTTT.

The chain recombines TRBV10-3 with TRBJ1-1; D is perhaps TRBD1 (5 bases). V lost 4 bases and J lost 1, with 10 bases in between. The germline V gene encodes CDR1 ENHRY and CDR2 SYGVKD. This CDR3 has 14 residues. CDR3 region: CAISALTENTEAFF. The CDR3 DNA sequence: TGTGCCATCAGTGCCTTGACAGAGAACACTGAAGCTTTCTTT.

The chain combines TRBV28 with TRBJ2-3; TRBD2 is a possible D gene (7 bases). The CDR3 runs 16 residues. Germline V gene sequence: CDR1 MDHEN, CDR2 SYDVKM. The V end lost 6 bases, the J end lost 1 base, and 17 bases lay between the germline ends. CDR3 DNA sequence: TGTGCCAGCAGGCCTCCCTGGGGGGGCCGCACAGATACGCAGTATTTT. It yields the protein CASRPPWGGRTDTQYF.

V is TRBV9 and J is TRBJ2-2; 8 bases fit TRBD1. From germline, CDR1 is SGDLS and CDR2 YYNGEE. Trimming took 3 bases from V and 7 from J; bases not matched to a gene: 5. The CDR3 runs to 14 residues. The CDR3 is CASSGTGGGGELFF. The CDR3 bases are TGTGCCAGCAGCGGAACAGGGGGTGGCGGGGAGCTGTTTTTT. The entire variable domain, with the rest obtained from reference TRBV9 and TRBJ2-2, is as follows: DSGVTQTPKHLITATGQRVTLRCSPRSGDLSVYWYQQSLDQGLQFLIQYYNGEERAKGNILERFSAQQFPDLHSELNLSSLELGDSALYFCASSGTGGGGELFFGEGSRLTVL.

The chain uses TRBV4-1 and TRBJ1-3, with TRBD1 matching 8 bases. The CDR3 has 16 residues. The germline gives CDR1 MGHRA, CDR2 YSYEKL. V trimming: 3 bases; J trimming: 4 bases; junction bases outside the gene matches: 8. DNA for the CDR3: TGCGCCAGCAGCCACCCGACAGGGGAGGTAGGAAACACCATATATTTT. This codes for CASSHPTGEVGNTIYF.

Written as DNA, the CDR3 is TGTGCCAGCAGCTTAGCGGGGGGATACTACGAGCAGTACTTC. Translated, it gives CASSLAGGYYEQYF. This chain links TRBV5-6 with TRBJ2-5; 9 nucleotides agree with TRBD2. The J call is in doubt because the DNA end fits TRBJ2-7 better. Germline CDR1 and CDR2: SGHDT and YYEEEE. The CDR3 contains 14 residues.

The CDR3 sequence is CASRKGDRGYEQYF. For the CDR3, the DNA is TGTGCCAGCAGGAAGGGGGACAGGGGGTACGAGCAGTACTTC. V is TRBV6-1 and J is TRBJ2-7; 11 positions match TRBD1. The germline gives CDR1 MNHNS, CDR2 SASEGT. The V segment lost 6 bases and the J segment 4 bases; nucleotides outside the gene matches: 5. This CDR3 has 14 amino acids.

The chain recombines TRBV27 with TRBJ2-2, with 9 bases identical to TRBD1. V was clipped by 6 bases and J by 3 bases; unmatched bases: 8. CDR3 length: 16 residues. Germline values: CDR1 MNHEY, CDR2 SMNVEV (reference sequence). The CDR3 DNA reads as TGTGCCAGCAGACGAACAGGGGGCGGACACACCGGGGAGCTGTTTTTT. Encoded protein: CASRRTGGGHTGELFF.

This chain links TRBV7-9 with TRBJ1-1; TRBD1 aligns across 8 bases. V lost 1 base to trimming and J lost 3 bases; unmatched junction nucleotides: 4. Germline V gives CDR1 SEHNR, CDR2 FQNEAQ (reference sequence). The CDR3 has 15 amino acids. The CDR3 protein is CASSLGDRIDTEAFF. In nucleotides, the CDR3 is TGTGCCAGCAGCTTAGGGGACAGGATAGACACTGAAGCTTTCTTT. Variable domain in full (rest from reference TRBV7-9 and TRBJ1-1): DTGVSQNPRHKITKRGQNVTFRCDPISEHNRLYWYRQTLGQGPEFLTYFQNEAQLEKSRLLSDRFSAERPKGSFSTLEIQRTEQGDSAMYLCASSLGDRIDTEAFFGQGTRLTVV.

This clone was detected once. The J gene is TRBJ1-1, the V gene TRBV5-1; D is unresolved. Looked up from germline, CDR1 is SGHRS and CDR2 is YFSETQ. The V and J ends lost 1 base and 1 base respectively, with 11 bases between them. This CDR3 region has 15 residues. The chain's CDR3 is CASSLSSLKNTEAFF. The CDR3 DNA reads TGCGCCAGCAGCTTGTCAAGCTTAAAGAACACTGAAGCTTTCTTT.

The chain combines TRBV13 with TRBJ2-3, with 9 positions matching TRBD1. Germline CDR1 and CDR2: PRHDT and FYEKMQ (reference sequence). CDR3 length equals 14 residues. Trimming cost V 5 bases and J 3 bases; bases outside gene matches: 3. CDR3 sequence: CASSPGQGTDTQYF. CDR3 nucleotide sequence: TGTGCCAGCAGCCCAGGACAGGGGACAGATACGCAGTATTTT.

The V gene is TRBV7-6, the J gene TRBJ2-1, with TRBD1 matching over 8 bases. CDR1 and CDR2 (germline): SGHVS, FNYEAQ. With 7 bases clipped from V and 0 bases from J, the junction kept 11 bases outside the gene matches. CDR3 length: 17 residues. The CDR3 sequence: CASTRRIGQGSYNEQFF. CDR3 DNA: TGTGCCAGCACCAGGAGGATTGGACAGGGCTCCTACAATGAGCAGTTCTTC.

The V gene is TRBV5-6, the J gene TRBJ2-7, with TRBD1 matching over 9 bases. Germline lookup yields CDR1 SGHDT and CDR2 YYEEEE. J was trimmed by 5 bases and V by 4 bases; bases with no gene match: 10. The CDR3 is made up of 15 amino acids. CDR3 DNA sequence: TGTGCCAGCAGCGCGGGACAGGGAATAAATGACGAGCAGTACGTC. Protein: CASSAGQGINDEQYV.

The chain has TRBV4-2 and TRBJ1-1; D is unresolved. From germline, CDR1 is LGHNA and CDR2 YNFKEQ. The germline V and J ends were trimmed by 2 bases and 8 bases, with 12 bases remaining between them. This CDR3 is 13 amino acids long. The CDR3: CASSQHAGGEAFF. DNA for the CDR3: TGTGCCAGCAGCCAACACGCAGGAGGAGAAGCTTTCTTT.

The rearrangement joins TRBV19 to TRBJ2-2; tentatively, D is TRBD1 (5 bases). Trimming pared 3 bases from V and 4 bases from J, leaving 18 bases between. The CDR3 is 17 amino acids. Looked up from germline, CDR1 is LNHDA and CDR2 is SQIVND (reference sequence). The CDR3: CASSMAATASSTGELFF. The CDR3 DNA follows: TGTGCCAGTAGTATGGCCGCGACAGCGAGTAGCACCGGGGAGCTGTTTTTT.

The chain combines TRBV29-1 with TRBJ2-1; the D gene is possibly TRBD2 (6 bases). This CDR3 contains 14 residues. Trimming took off 3 bases at V and 7 bases at J, with 16 bases between the two ends. Germline CDR1 and CDR2: SQVTM and ANQGSEA. CDR3 coding DNA: TGCAGCGTTGACAGAAAGGCGGGAACAAATGAGCAGTTCTTC. Its translation is CSVDRKAGTNEQFF.

The CDR3 DNA reads as TGCGCCAGCAGCCAATCCGGGGGGCTTTATGGCTACACCTTC. Residues: CASSQSGGLYGYTF. The chain links TRBV4-1 to TRBJ1-2; D possibly corresponds to TRBD1 (6 bases). The germline V gene has CDR1 MGHRA and CDR2 YSYEKL. V shed 2 bases and J shed 5 bases, with 12 bases lying between them. The CDR3 runs 14 residues.

The CDR3 spells CASSPGLDSWLGEQFF. CDR3 bases: TGCGCCAGCAGCCCGGGACTAGATTCTTGGTTGGGGGAGCAGTTCTTC. The chain uses TRBV5-1 and TRBJ2-1, with 8 positions matching TRBD2. CDR1 is SGHRS, CDR2 YFSETQ, per germline. The ends lost 4 bases at V and 10 bases at J; junction bases unmatched: 16. CDR3 length equals 16 residues. Variable domain in full (rest from reference TRBV5-1 and TRBJ2-1): KAGVTQTPRYLIKTRGQQVTLSCSPISGHRSVSWYQQTPGQGLQFLFEYFSETQRNKGNFPGRFSGRQFSNSRSEMNVSTLELGDSALYLCASSPGLDSWLGEQFFGPGTRLTVL.

The V gene is TRBV2, the J gene TRBJ1-5; no firm D call. The CDR3 is made up of 13 amino acids. Trimming shortened V by 3 bases and J by 6 bases, and 9 bases separated the two germline ends. CDR1 is SNHLY and CDR2 is FYNNEI in the germline V gene. CDR3 nucleotides: TGTGCCAGCAGTGACGAGGGAGCTCAGCCCCAGCATTTT. This gives the protein CASSDEGAQPQHF.

This clone was counted a few times. This chain uses TRBV5-8 with TRBJ2-1; 7 bases match TRBD1. CDR1 is SGHTS and CDR2 is YDEGEE in the germline V gene. CDR3 length: 14 amino acids. Trimming at V came to 4 bases and at J to 10 bases, leaving 11 bases not matched to a gene. CDR3 DNA sequence: TGTGCCAGCAGCGGAAGGACAGGCGTTGTGGAGCAGTTCTTC. Its translation: CASSGRTGVVEQFF.

The V and J genes are TRBV29-1 and TRBJ1-2; perhaps TRBD1 as D (6 bases). From germline, CDR1 is SQVTM and CDR2 ANQGSEA. V lost 0 bases, J lost 5 bases, and 10 bases lay in between. This CDR3 is built from 13 residues. The CDR3 DNA reads as TGCAGCGTTGAAGATCCGGACAGATATGGCTACACCTTC. Its protein product is CSVEDPDRYGYTF.

The chain combines TRBV7-6 with TRBJ1-4; TRBD1 aligns across 10 bases. The germline V gene has CDR1 SGHVS and CDR2 FNYEAQ. The V and J ends lost 3 bases and 6 bases, in that order; junction bases with no gene match: 1. The CDR3 is 14 residues long. The CDR3 protein is CASSFGTGDEKLFF. CDR3 coding DNA: TGTGCCAGCAGCTTTGGGACAGGGGATGAAAAACTGTTTTTT.

The genes are TRBV2 and TRBJ2-5; 8 bases align to TRBD2. The DNA matches TRBJ2-7 better at its end, which makes the J call doubtful. This CDR3 region has 13 residues. Germline V gene sequence: CDR1 SNHLY, CDR2 FYNNEI. The CDR3 coding sequence is TGTGCCAGCAGTAACACCGGGGGGGACGAGCAGTACTTC. Its protein product is CASSNTGGDEQYF.

J is TRBJ1-2 and V is TRBV19; 7 bases match TRBD1. The CDR3 is 17 amino acids. Germline-derived CDR1 and CDR2 are LNHDA and SQIVND (reference sequence). V gave up 5 bases and J gave up 4 bases; unmatched junction bases: 16. The CDR3 is CASSDRQGQLRFYGYTF. The CDR3 DNA follows: TGTGCCAGTAGTGATCGACAGGGTCAACTTCGCTTCTATGGCTACACCTTC.